This T cell receptor (beta chain) derives from a study of blood T cells in healthy people across ages. Sample-barcoded 5' priming and a J-beta primer mix drove a second PCR of roughly 7 to 11 cycles. Each of the samples gave a minimum of 2.5 million paired-end reads that contained CDR3. TCRdb redid the calling of the 5' RACE reads with MiXCR, one entry per CDR3 protein. The repertoire holds approximately 490,000 distinct CDR3 sequences, with about 25% as singletons. Points on this clonotype: The antigen is undetermined.

The CDR3 length is 15 residues. Germline CDR1 SGHRS, CDR2 YFSETQ. Study findings and constraints: Researchers said unsorted PBMCs prevented a conclusive naive versus antigen-experienced comparison. Observed TCR beta diversity per million T cells went down as age went up. This fall followed a roughly linear course with age.

The same sample was also used in a study of T cells of mothers and their children. In that study: M1S, a second-PCR primer, added sample barcodes and 2-4 random nucleotides.

The source is a boy aged 5 to 17 in good health. Material: blood. The chain joins TRBV5-1 to TRBJ2-5; 11 positions match TRBD2. The J call could be wrong; TRBJ2-7 is a better fit for the DNA end. Here the CDR3 DNA reads TGCGCCAGCAGCTTGGTTACTAGCGGGAGCCACGAGCAGTACTTC. It is translated as CASSLVTSGSHEQYF.